One and the same sample provided the 9 T cell receptor beta chains below, sequenced in a study of CXCR3-negative and CXCR3-positive naive CD8 T cells. General study results and limits: CXCR3-positive naive cells had TRB CDR3s that were more hydrophobic than CXCR3-negative naive cells had.

The libraries of TRB cDNA were constructed through 5' RACE using UMI labels. TCRdb re-called the 5' RACE reads; one entry per CDR3 protein, DNA not given. This sample lists roughly 110,000 distinct CDR3 sequences; its ten largest clones have 0.35% to 0.4%. Their target antigens are unknown. The material sequenced was naive CXCR3+ CD8+ T cells from blood. Subset given: CD45RO-CCR7+CD27+CD95- naive CD8+ T cells expressing CXCR3 (TNR3+). The source is a human donor in good health. Some clones in this sample may be carry-over from other donors' samples.

The chain links TRBV28 to TRBJ2-7. Germline V CDR1 and CDR2: MDHEN, SYDVKM. The CDR3 has 14 amino acids. This CDR3 is CASSFNGYYYEQYF.

The chain recombines TRBV29-1 with TRBJ2-7; the D call of TRBD1 rests on TCRdb alone, since no DNA is present to check it. Per the germline V gene, CDR1 is SQVTM and CDR2 is ANQGSEA. The CDR3 has 12 amino acids. CDR3 residues: CSPPWQGYEQYF.

This chain's CDR3 is CASSLPPGPAGTGELFF. The chain carries TRBV7-9 and TRBJ2-2. CDR3 length equals 17 residues. CDR1 SEHNR and CDR2 FQNEAQ come from the germline V gene (reference sequence).

V gene TRBV29-1 combines with J gene TRBJ2-7. Germline CDR1 reads SQVTM; CDR2 reads ANQGSEA. There are 11 residues in the CDR3. CDR3 region: CSVLGAYEQYF.

The chain employs TRBV28 and TRBJ2-7; no DNA is available, so the TRBD2 call from TCRdb remains unchecked. The CDR3 is made up of 18 amino acids. The germline gives CDR1 MDHEN, CDR2 SYDVKM. This CDR3 is CASSFGLAGGLLSYEQYF.

V and J are TRBV25-1 and TRBJ2-7; TCRdb calls TRBD1, which cannot be checked without DNA. From germline, CDR1 is MGHDK and CDR2 SYGVNS. This CDR3 is 17 amino acids long. CDR3 loop: CASSEYGTGGAAYEQYF.

The chain is built from TRBV5-1 and TRBJ2-5; TCRdb's assignment of TRBD2 cannot be checked, as there is no DNA. CDR1 is SGHRS and CDR2 is YFSETQ in the germline V gene. The CDR3 is made up of 17 amino acids. CDR3 protein: CASRALAGASGWETQYF.

The chain couples TRBV7-6 to TRBJ2-7; TCRdb calls TRBD2, which cannot be checked without DNA. The CDR3 is 14 amino acids. Germline CDR1 and CDR2: SGHVS and FNYEAQ. CDR3 in amino acids: CASSPREVAYEQYF.

V is TRBV4-1 and J is TRBJ2-1; without DNA, the TCRdb call of TRBD2 cannot be checked. The germline V gene encodes CDR1 MGHRA and CDR2 YSYEKL. The length of the CDR3 is 16 residues. CDR3 region: CASSQDRTSGYNEQFF.